The sequence of this T cell receptor beta chain was determined in a study of tissue T cells after allogeneic stem cell transplantation. Germline V gives CDR1 NNHNN, CDR2 SYGAGS (reference sequence). The V and J ends lost 3 bases and 2 bases, in that order; junction bases with no gene match: 5. The CDR3 is made up of 17 amino acids. The assay was immunoSEQ multiplex PCR, and TCRdb's table has in-frame clones only and misses some. The sample comprises tens of thousands of clones, 55% to 80% of which are singletons, and roughly 0.66% rests with the top ten. Overall study findings and caveats: Some tissue clones might be persisting host cells; their alloreactivity or antigen specificity was not determined. This small cohort was clinically heterogeneous, and sampling depth was a limitation. Few T cell clones were shared across patients, but motif clusters showed tissue-specific shared signatures. Blood and spleen captured only part of the tissue TCR repertoire.

This clone was picked up one time. Its antigen is not identified. Gene names are mouse gene names. The read ends 1 residue before the CDR3 terminus; that terminus is restored from the germline J gene. V and J are TRBV13-2 and TRBJ2-4; 14 bases line up with TRBD2. The sequence was collected from a female BALB/c mouse in good health. MHC haplotype here: H2-d. Input material: spleen. The CDR3 here is CASGAGLGGRSQNTLYF. The sequenced CDR3 bases are TGTGCCAGCGGTGCGGGACTGGGGGGGCGCTCTCAAAACACCTTGTAC.